Listed below are T cell receptor beta chains from one sample, sequenced in a study of molecular identifiers for immune sequencing clone quantification. MiXCR was run by TCRdb on the PCR reads, yielding one entry per CDR3 protein. The table has about 98,000 distinct CDR3 sequences, around 37% seen once. Material: naive CD8+ T cells from blood, with Jurkat cell RNA spiked in. The source of these receptors is a human donor in good health. Some libraries in this study had Jurkat cell RNA spiked in. Each CDR3 is given with its conserved first and last residue. A D gene is named only where the DNA matches it firmly. Only part of the rows carry a size: once, few, many, or a class if the clone is expanded.

TRBV11-2	-	-	TRBJ2-1	CASSFPDQLPTKGQFF	TGTGCCAGCAGCTTTCCAGACCAGCTCCCTACAAAGGGGCAGTTCTTC
TRBV27	-	few	TRBJ2-7	CASSEDSSYEQYF	TGTGCCAGCAGTGAAGACAGCTCCTACGAGCAGTACTTC
TRBV6-2/TRBV6-3	-	few	TRBJ1-5	CASRLTGTNNQPQHF	TGTGCCAGCAGGTTAACCGGGACAAACAATCAGCCCCAGCATTTT
TRBV19	-	few	TRBJ2-2	CASSFGTAGTGELFF	TGTGCCAGTAGTTTTGGGACAGCGGGCACCGGGGAGCTGTTTTTT
TRBV6-5	TRBD2	few	TRBJ2-3	CASSLPAGGSTDTQYF	TGTGCCAGCAGTTTACCAGCGGGAGGGAGCACAGATACGCAGTATTTT
TRBV9	-	-	TRBJ1-4	CASSVGIGRTNEKLFF	TGTGCCAGCAGCGTGGGCATCGGGCGAACTAATGAAAAACTGTTTTTT
TRBV11-3	TRBD2	few	TRBJ2-3	CASSLDQGLADYTDTQYF	TGTGCCAGCAGCTTAGATCAAGGACTAGCGGACTACACAGATACGCAGTATTTT
TRBV10-1	-	-	TRBJ2-4	CASSEPSRRGSENIQYF	TGCGCCAGCAGTGAGCCAAGCCGACGGGGATCGGAAAACATTCAGTACTTC
TRBV27	-	many	TRBJ2-4	CASRGTSDIQYF	TGTGCCAGCAGGGGCACCTCTGACATTCAGTACTTC
TRBV28	-	-	TRBJ2-7	CASRRFGARFDERYF	TGTGCCAGCAGGAGATTCGGGGCACGATTTGACGAGCGGTACTTC
TRBV5-4	-	many	TRBJ2-4	CASSGTENIQYF	TGTGCCAGCAGCGGGACTGAGAACATTCAGTACTTC
TRBV23-1	TRBD2	-	TRBJ2-5	CASSRSPTSGNELYQETQYF	TGCGCCAGCAGTCGTTCCCCGACTAGCGGGAACGAATTGTACCAAGAGACCCAGTACTTC
TRBV4-3	TRBD1	-	TRBJ1-4	CASSQDGTAPNEKLFF	TGCGCCAGCAGCCAAGACGGGACAGCACCTAATGAAAAACTGTTTTTT
TRBV20-1	-	few	TRBJ2-2	CSARRSLAGELFF	TGCAGTGCTAGACGCTCCTTGGCCGGGGAGCTGTTTTTT
TRBV29-1	-	many	TRBJ1-1	CSAEGGMNTEAFF	TGCAGCGCAGAAGGGGGGATGAACACTGAAGCTTTCTTT
TRBV3-1	TRBD1	few	TRBJ1-5	CASSQDGPGGSNQPQHF	TGTGCCAGCAGCCAAGATGGGCCAGGGGGTAGCAATCAGCCCCAGCATTTT
TRBV2	-	-	TRBJ2-7	CASSDFGSYEQYF	TGTGCCAGCAGTGACTTTGGCAGCTACGAGCAGTACTTC
TRBV18	TRBD1	few	TRBJ2-3	CASSPTGGDTDTQYF	TGTGCCAGCTCACCTACAGGGGGCGACACAGATACGCAGTATTTT
TRBV5-5	-	many	TRBJ2-3	CASSLVGTYGTPDTQYF	TGTGCCAGCAGCTTGGTGGGGACGTATGGGACCCCAGATACGCAGTATTTT
TRBV21-1	-	few	TRBJ2-5	CASSKRAGVGRRYQETQYF	TGTGCCAGCAGCAAAAGGGCCGGCGTGGGCAGGCGGTACCAAGAGACCCAGTACTTC
TRBV7-6	TRBD2	-	TRBJ2-3	CASSFPSGSTATQYF	TGTGCCAGCAGCTTTCCTAGCGGGAGCACAGCTACGCAGTATTTT
TRBV28	-	once	TRBJ2-7	CASSDDKPLKKQYF	TGTGCCAGCAGTGACGACAAGCCCCTGAAAAAGCAGTACTTC
TRBV19	TRBD2	-	TRBJ2-1	CASTNSPGLSSGSYNEQFF	TGTGCCAGTACTAACTCCCCCGGTCTCTCTAGCGGCTCCTACAATGAGCAGTTCTTC
TRBV12-3/TRBV12-4	TRBD1	-	TRBJ1-6	CASSTGTGKSPLHF	TGTGCCAGCAGTACCGGGACAGGGAAATCACCCCTCCACTTT
TRBV6-5	TRBD1	-	TRBJ2-7	CASGTVGAYEQYF	TGTGCCAGCGGGACAGTCGGAGCCTACGAGCAGTACTTC
TRBV7-9	TRBD1	few	TRBJ2-5	CASSLRLSTGRTGLRETQYF	TGTGCCAGCAGCTTAAGGCTCTCGACCGGACGGACAGGGCTAAGGGAGACCCAGTACTTC
TRBV4-3	-	many	TRBJ2-3	CASSSAEQTQYF	TGCGCCAGCAGCTCCGCGGAGCAAACGCAGTATTTT
TRBV14	-	few	TRBJ2-5	CASSQDQFEETQYF	TGTGCCAGCAGCCAAGATCAGTTCGAAGAGACCCAGTACTTC
TRBV9	TRBD1	-	TRBJ1-1	CASSEGRGLETEAFF	TGTGCCAGCAGCGAGGGCAGGGGGCTGGAGACTGAAGCTTTCTTT
TRBV28	-	few	TRBJ1-5	CASTSLLGNQPQHF	TGTGCCAGCACGAGCTTGTTGGGCAATCAGCCCCAGCATTTT
TRBV9	-	few	TRBJ2-5	CASSVDGMETQYF	TGTGCCAGCAGCGTGGATGGGATGGAGACCCAGTACTTC